This T cell receptor beta chain was sequenced during a study of control samples from healthy donors and cancer patients. Here immunoSEQ multiplex PCR was the method, and the copy in TCRdb shows in-frame clones only, minus some. This sample has more than 95,000 clones, with just over 90% found just once. V lost 3 bases to trimming and J lost 5 bases, with 20 bases between them. The CDR3 totals 16 residues. CDR1 and CDR2 from the germline V gene are SGHVS and FQNEAQ. The receptor comes from a man younger than 30 in good health. The chain joins TRBV7-8 to TRBJ2-7; D is unresolved. Sequencing input: blood. CDR3: CASSFSLDGRPHEQYF. The CDR3 region has the DNA TGTGCCAGCAGCTTCTCCTTGGACGGACGCCCCCACGAGCAGTACTTC.